One and the same sample provided the 26 T cell receptor beta chains below, sequenced in a study of T cells in Graves' hyperthyroidism and ophthalmopathy. TCR beta CDR3 sequences were amplified from RNA transcripts. The HTBI set primed first-round TCR CDR3 RT-PCR. TCRdb re-analysed the multiplex PCR reads in MiXCR, keeping a single row per CDR3 protein. The sample carries 500,000 to 550,000 distinct CDR3 sequences, about 20% recorded once. The sample comprised blood. Every receptor here comes from a man aged 40-49 years with Graves' ophthalmopathy.

This clonotype has ten or more counts. The junction does not match germline at one end; this may be a read error. As DNA, the CDR3 is TGTGCCGGCAGTTTAGGGGCAGGGGTTTACAATGAGCAGTTCTTC. It yields the protein CAGSLGAGVYNEQFF. The rearrangement uses TRBV28 and TRBJ2-1; TRBD1 is a possible D gene (6 bases). The CDR3 loop spans 15 amino acids. The V gene's germline CDR1 is MDHEN and CDR2 SYDVKM.

In regard to this clonotype: A junction boundary mismatches the germline segment, possibly from a read error. This chain connects TRBV27 to TRBJ1-3; D gene unclear. The CDR3 has 15 amino acids. Germline CDR1 is MNHEY and CDR2 is SMNVEV (reference sequence). For the CDR3, the DNA is TGTGCCAGCAGGCTCACCTATGATTCTGGAAACAACATATATTTT. Translating gives CASRLTYDSGNNIYF.

This clonotype came up a few times. V usage is TRBV7-9 and J usage is TRBJ2-7; 8 positions agree with TRBD1. The germline V gene encodes CDR1 SEHNR and CDR2 FQNEAQ (reference sequence). The junction had 11 bases not matched to a gene; V was cut back by 5 bases and J by 2 bases. This CDR3 region has 16 residues. Here the CDR3 reads CASSPLDRGLTYEQYF. The CDR3 nucleotides are TGTGCCAGCAGCCCTTTAGACAGGGGCCTTACCTACGAGCAGTACTTC.

The rearrangement links TRBV7-6 to TRBJ1-4, with TRBD1 matching 11 bases. J was trimmed by 8 bases and V by 5 bases; bases with no gene match: 7. The CDR3 is 15 amino acids. Looked up from germline, CDR1 is SGHVS and CDR2 is FNYEAQ. The CDR3 sequence is CASSQGQGAEEKLFF. CDR3 sequence (DNA): TGTGCCAGCAGCCAAGGACAGGGGGCTGAGGAAAAACTGTTTTTT.

CDR3 DNA sequence: TGTGCCAGCAGCGCCGGGACTACCCATGAGCAGTTCTTC. Translating it yields CASSAGTTHEQFF. The V gene is TRBV7-3, the J gene TRBJ2-1; TRBD2 agrees at 7 bases. Germline loops: CDR1 SGHTA, CDR2 FQGTGA. This CDR3 contains 13 residues. With 5 bases clipped from V and 8 bases from J, the junction kept 6 bases outside the gene matches.

The sample holds many counts of this clonotype. The chain has TRBV3-1 and TRBJ1-2; TRBD1 is a possible D gene (5 bases). Trimming removed 1 base from V and 1 base from J, with 7 bases in between. Germline CDR1 is LGHDT and CDR2 is YNNKEL (reference sequence). The CDR3 totals 14 residues. The CDR3 here is CASSQGQLNYGYTF. The CDR3 coding sequence is TGTGCCAGCAGCCAAGGACAGCTTAACTATGGCTACACCTTC.

This clonotype was counted ten times or more. The gene calls are TRBV5-1 and TRBJ1-2; D ambiguous. In germline, CDR1 is SGHRS, CDR2 YFSETQ. The ends were cut back, 7 bases at V and 8 bases at J, with 27 bases in the middle. The CDR3 has 16 amino acids. CDR3: CASSALADSSGRGYTF. CDR3 nucleotide sequence: TGCGCCAGCTCAGCTTTAGCAGACTCCTCCGGGAGGGGCTACACCTTC.

This clonotype appeared a few times. J is TRBJ1-2 and V is TRBV30; no clear D. Germline V lookup: CDR1 GTSNPN, CDR2 SVGIG (reference sequence). The V and J ends lost 4 bases and 14 bases respectively, with 26 bases between them. The CDR3 covers 14 residues. CDR3 DNA: TGTGCCTGGATAGGGTCATCCAACTATTTGGGTGTAACCTTC. It encodes CAWIGSSNYLGVTF.

This sequence joins TRBV5-1 and TRBJ1-1; TRBD1 is a possible D gene (6 bases). This CDR3 has 13 amino acids. The germline V gene encodes CDR1 SGHRS and CDR2 YFSETQ. The germline V and J ends were trimmed by 7 bases and 6 bases, with 16 bases remaining between them. The CDR3 region has the DNA TGCGCCAGCGGCCCCAGGGGACCCCCTGAAGCTTTCTTT. It is translated as CASGPRGPPEAFF.

This chain uses TRBV5-1 with TRBJ2-7; possible D gene TRBD2, 6 bases. Trimming removed 5 bases at V and 5 bases at J, with 11 bases between. Germline V gene data show CDR1 as SGHRS and CDR2 as YFSETQ. This CDR3 is 12 amino acids long. CDR3 protein: CASRAGGNEQYF. CDR3 in DNA: TGCGCCAGCAGGGCGGGCGGGAACGAGCAGTACTTC.

This clonotype was observed a handful of times. The CDR3 DNA reads as TGTGCCACCAGCCCCAGTCCCCAGGGGTATGGCTACACCTTC. Protein: CATSPSPQGYGYTF. The chain carries TRBV15 and TRBJ1-2; weak D call: TRBD1 (6 bases). V was clipped by 5 bases and J by 5 bases, with 15 bases between them. This CDR3 spans 14 amino acids. The germline V gene encodes CDR1 LNHNV and CDR2 YYDKDF (reference sequence).

This clonotype was counted at least ten times. The rearrangement joins TRBV28 to TRBJ2-1; D ambiguous. The germline V gene encodes CDR1 MDHEN and CDR2 SYDVKM. This CDR3 spans 14 amino acids. Trimming stripped 5 bases from V and 6 bases from J, with 14 bases between. Here the CDR3 reads CASSRLGLSNEQFF. CDR3 nucleotide sequence: TGTGCCAGCAGTCGGCTAGGGTTAAGCAATGAGCAGTTCTTC.

The chain couples TRBV6-1 to TRBJ2-3, with 8 bases aligning to TRBD1. Germline V CDR1 and CDR2: MNHNS, SASEGT. J lost 3 bases, V lost 7 bases, and 12 bases had no gene match. The CDR3 is 16 residues long. The CDR3 sequence is CASKSLPGGETDTQYF. CDR3 in DNA: TGTGCCAGCAAATCACTCCCAGGGGGCGAGACAGATACGCAGTATTTT.

This clonotype was recorded at least ten times. The V gene is TRBV18, the J gene TRBJ1-1; D unclear. Germline V lookup: CDR1 KGHSH, CDR2 LQKENI. V was shortened by 4 bases and J by 3 bases, with 9 bases between the two germline ends. The CDR3 is made up of 13 amino acids. The CDR3 DNA is TGTGCCAGCTCACAGGGTGTAGACACTGAAGCTTTCTTT. It translates to CASSQGVDTEAFF.

In this sample, this clonotype turned up many times. The V call is TRBV3-1, the J call TRBJ2-5; D is undetermined. Germline V lookup: CDR1 LGHDT, CDR2 YNNKEL (reference sequence). V was shortened by 0 bases and J by 5 bases, with 16 bases between the two germline ends. The CDR3 length is 16 residues. CDR3 region: CASSQDYPTRKETQYF. The DNA for the CDR3 is TGTGCCAGCAGCCAAGACTACCCCACTCGGAAGGAGACCCAGTACTTC.

The chain recombines TRBV2 with TRBJ2-7; 8 positions match TRBD1. J lost 2 bases, V lost 5 bases, and 5 bases had no gene match. Germline V lookup: CDR1 SNHLY, CDR2 FYNNEI. The CDR3 has 14 amino acids. CDR3 loop: CASSIRQGPYEQYF. The CDR3 DNA is TGTGCCAGCAGTATTCGACAGGGGCCCTACGAGCAGTACTTC.

In this sample, this clonotype turned up a few times. The chain uses TRBV20-1 and TRBJ2-5; 11 nucleotides align to TRBD1. Unmatched junction bases numbered 3, after V lost 6 bases and J lost 3 bases. Germline V gene sequence: CDR1 DFQATT, CDR2 SNEGSKA (reference sequence). This CDR3 is 13 amino acids long. The CDR3 bases are TGCAGTGCGGACAGGGGGCTGGAAGAGACCCAGTACTTC. Protein sequence: CSADRGLEETQYF.

This chain connects TRBV2 to TRBJ1-5; 7 nucleotides match TRBD1. The germline V gene encodes CDR1 SNHLY and CDR2 FYNNEI. CDR3 length equals 15 residues. V trimming: 5 bases; J trimming: 2 bases; junction bases outside the gene matches: 6. The CDR3, as DNA: TGTGCCAGCAGTAGAAGGGGGCCCGGCAATCAGCCCCAGCATTTT. This encodes CASSRRGPGNQPQHF.

The chain links TRBV11-2 to TRBJ2-7; 10 bases line up with TRBD1. V trimming: 4 bases; J trimming: 0 bases; junction bases outside the gene matches: 9. Germline lookup yields CDR1 SGHAT and CDR2 FQNNGV. CDR3 length equals 17 residues. The CDR3 loop is CASSSGQGVTISYEQYF. CDR3 bases: TGTGCCAGCAGCTCCGGACAGGGGGTCACCATCTCCTACGAGCAGTACTTC.

This clonotype was counted only a few times. This chain links TRBV29-1 with TRBJ2-7; the D gene is possibly TRBD1 (5 bases). CDR1 is SQVTM, CDR2 ANQGSEA, per germline. The ends were cut back, 3 bases at V and 6 bases at J, with 12 bases in the middle. The CDR3 is 12 amino acids. The CDR3 nucleotides read TGCAGCGTTGAGAAAGGGGATGGCGAGCAGTACTTC. This gives the protein CSVEKGDGEQYF.

V usage is TRBV30 and J usage is TRBJ1-6, with D perhaps TRBD1 (6 bases). The V gene lost 4 bases and the J gene lost 14 bases, with 12 bases spanning the gap. The CDR3 consists of 11 residues. In germline, CDR1 is GTSNPN, CDR2 SVGIG (reference sequence). CDR3 nucleotide sequence: TGTGCCTGGATAGGGGGTTGGTCCCTCCACTTT. The encoded protein is CAWIGGWSLHF.

This sequence joins TRBV4-3 and TRBJ1-4, with TRBD1 as a possible D gene (5 bases). Germline V gene sequence: CDR1 LGHNA, CDR2 YSLEER. The CDR3 consists of 17 residues. The V gene lost 0 bases and the J gene lost 8 bases, with 19 bases spanning the gap. The CDR3 DNA is TGCGCCAGCAGCCAAGATGGGGGGACGTGGGGAGGGGAAAAACTGTTTTTT. Protein sequence: CASSQDGGTWGGEKLFF.

This clonotype occurred many times. The CDR3: CAISEMDEQFF. The CDR3 region has the DNA TGTGCCATCAGTGAAATGGATGAGCAGTTCTTC. The J gene is TRBJ2-1, the V gene TRBV10-3; unclear D gene. The V end lost 3 bases, the J end lost 8 bases, and 5 bases lay between the germline ends. Germline V CDR1 and CDR2: ENHRY, SYGVKD. The CDR3 has 11 residues.

This clonotype was seen repeatedly, ten times or more. V and J are TRBV7-8 and TRBJ2-5; 7 positions agree with TRBD2. The CDR3 is 14 amino acids. CDR1 is SGHVS, CDR2 FQNEAQ, per germline. The junction had 5 bases not matched to a gene; V was cut back by 2 bases and J by 5 bases. DNA for the CDR3: TGTGCCAGCAGCTTACTAGCGGATGGGGAGACCCAGTACTTC. Translated, it gives CASSLLADGETQYF.

V usage is TRBV5-6 and J usage is TRBJ2-7; 12 positions agree with TRBD2. This CDR3 comprises 17 residues. CDR1 SGHDT and CDR2 YYEEEE come from the germline V gene. Trimming cost V 4 bases and J 0 bases; bases outside gene matches: 8. The CDR3 spells CASSPWTSGISSYEQYF. DNA of the CDR3: TGTGCCAGCAGCCCTTGGACTAGCGGGATCAGCTCCTACGAGCAGTACTTC.

The table lists this clonotype with a few counts. V and J are TRBV7-8 and TRBJ2-3; D may be TRBD2 (7 bases). The CDR3 has 17 amino acids. Germline V gives CDR1 SGHVS, CDR2 FQNEAQ. The V and J ends lost 5 bases and 2 bases respectively, with 20 bases between them. The CDR3 loop reads CASSVYGGGAPTDTQYF. DNA of the CDR3: TGTGCCAGCAGCGTCTATGGAGGGGGGGCTCCCACAGATACGCAGTATTTT.